The 5 T cell receptor beta chains below all came from one sample that was sequenced in a study of response to subunit inactivated influenza vaccine listed by TCRdb under 2018. The library was made by RT-PCR. Sequenced using an Illumina HiSeq 2500. TCRdb took the public reads, trimmed them with fastp at Q25, ran MiXCR for clone calling and kept in-frame beta chains. All rows with the same CDR3 protein become a single entry with the most common DNA and genes. This sample gives about half a million distinct CDR3 sequences in total; approximately 7.1% of them show up just once. The ten largest clones capture roughly 13% of the sample. The source was PBMCs from blood, collected around 25 months after vaccination. The receptors derive from a man in his fifties or sixties who received an inactivated influenza vaccine. Donor details come from another sample of the same person, matched by shared clones.

This clonotype came up a few times. This rearrangement joins TRBV20-1 to TRBJ2-5; 8 positions match TRBD1. V shed 4 bases and J 5 bases; nucleotides not matched to a gene: 9. This CDR3 region has 14 residues. In germline, CDR1 is DFQATT, CDR2 SNEGSKA (reference sequence). Written as DNA, the CDR3 is TGCAGTGCTACGACAGGGGTCGCTTTGGAGACCCAGTACTTC. Translated, it gives CSATTGVALETQYF.

The count of this clonotype is one. A far larger clone differs by one base, so this is likely a read error. The gene calls are TRBV6-1 and TRBJ2-1; no definite D call. There are 11 residues in the CDR3. V gave up 7 bases and J gave up 2 bases, with 3 bases separating them. The germline gives CDR1 MNHNS, CDR2 SASEGT. DNA of the CDR3: TGTGCCAGCAATACCTACAATGAGCAGTTCTTC. Residues: CASNTYNEQFF.

The sample holds many counts of this clonotype. The J gene is TRBJ1-2, the V gene TRBV3-1; 7 bases agree with TRBD1. The CDR3 sequence is 15 residues long. CDR1 is LGHDT, CDR2 YNNKEL, per germline (reference sequence). V lost 5 bases, J lost 7 bases, and 13 bases stayed unmatched. CDR3 sequence: CASSSRGDSKAGYTF. In nucleotides, the CDR3 is TGTGCCAGCAGCTCGCGCGGGGACAGCAAGGCTGGCTACACCTTC.

This chain connects TRBV30 to TRBJ1-1; TRBD1 might be the D (6 bases). V was shortened by 2 bases and J by 4 bases, with 17 bases between the two germline ends. Germline CDR1 and CDR2: GTSNPN and SVGIG (reference sequence). This CDR3 has 15 residues. The CDR3 DNA sequence: TGTGCCTGGAGTTTTAAGACAGGTTGGAGCACTGAAGCTTTCTTT. It is translated as CAWSFKTGWSTEAFF.

This clonotype appeared a few times. The chain couples TRBV6-2 or TRBV6-3 to TRBJ2-3, with 8 positions matching TRBD1. From germline, CDR1 is MNHEY and CDR2 SVGEGT. Losses at the gene ends were 2 bases for V and 3 bases for J; bases not matched to a gene: 10. CDR3 length: 17 amino acids. CDR3 nucleotide sequence: TGTGCCAGCAGTTACCCGCTGACAGGGGATGGGACAGATACGCAGTATTTT. Its translation is CASSYPLTGDGTDTQYF.